These 24 T cell receptor beta chains were all obtained from the same sample, sequenced in a study of T cell changes during pregnancy in multiple sclerosis. Assay used: immunoSEQ multiplex PCR; TCRdb lists only in-frame clones, some missing. The sample shows roughly 20,000 clones, more than 75% of them seen only once. The sample here was CD8+ T cells from peripheral blood mononuclear cells, taken in the third trimester of pregnancy. The receptors here all came from a female donor in good health, enrolled as a control in a pregnancy study.

J is TRBJ1-4 and V is TRBV6-5; tentative D call: TRBD1 (6 bases). Trimming pared 6 bases from V and 0 bases from J, leaving 11 bases between. The CDR3 consists of 15 residues. From germline, CDR1 is MNHEY and CDR2 SVGAGI. The CDR3 DNA is TGTGCCAGCAGCCCCTGGACAGCAACTAATGAAAAACTGTTTTTT. It yields the protein CASSPWTATNEKLFF.

This chain uses TRBV11-2 with TRBJ2-7, with D maybe TRBD1 (6 bases). Trimming took off 8 bases at V and 7 bases at J, with 12 bases between the two ends. This CDR3 region has 11 residues. CDR1 is SGHAT, CDR2 FQNNGV, per germline. CDR3 DNA sequence: TGTGCCAGCTTAGGGGGACGTGAGCAGTACTTC. Translation: CASLGGREQYF.

The chain couples TRBV27 to TRBJ2-1; D remains unclear. Trimming removed 0 bases from V and 5 bases from J, with 8 bases in between. Germline V gives CDR1 MNHEY, CDR2 SMNVEV (reference sequence). CDR3 length equals 14 residues. The CDR3 is CASSLSYTNNEQFF. CDR3 DNA sequence: TGTGCCAGCAGTTTATCATACACCAACAATGAGCAGTTCTTC.

V and J are TRBV6-4 and TRBJ2-2, with 9 bases matching TRBD1. The CDR3 has 15 amino acids. Germline V gene data show CDR1 as MRHNA and CDR2 as SNTAGT. V lost 2 bases to trimming and J lost 7 bases; unmatched junction nucleotides: 5. CDR3 nucleotides: TGTGCCAGCAGTGACCCAACAGGGGGCATCGGGGAGCTGTTTTTT. Translating gives CASSDPTGGIGELFF.

The chain recombines TRBV12-5 with TRBJ2-7, with D perhaps matching TRBD1 (5 bases). The V end was cut by 7 bases, the J end by 3 bases, with 25 bases between. Per the germline V gene, CDR1 is LGHNT and CDR2 is FRNRAP. The length of the CDR3 is 17 residues. This CDR3 reads CASASASLAGILYEQYF. The CDR3 region has the DNA TGTGCTAGTGCCTCCGCCTCGTTAGCAGGGATCCTCTACGAGCAGTACTTC.

The chain has TRBV5-6 and TRBJ2-5, with D perhaps matching TRBD1 (7 bases). The germline V gene encodes CDR1 SGHDT and CDR2 YYEEEE. Trimming took off 0 bases at V and 5 bases at J, with 11 bases between the two ends. This CDR3 has 14 amino acids. This CDR3 reads CASSLASGGETQYF. The CDR3 coding sequence is TGTGCCAGCAGCTTGGCCTCAGGGGGGGAGACCCAGTACTTC.

This clone occurred a few times. The chain joins TRBV4-2 to TRBJ2-3, with 9 bases fitting TRBD2. Germline V gene sequence: CDR1 LGHNA, CDR2 YNFKEQ. The CDR3 is made up of 16 amino acids. V lost 0 bases and J lost 6; bases outside the gene matches: 7. The CDR3, as DNA: TGTGCCAGCAGCCAAGATCGGGCGGGAGGGGGGGATACGCAGTATTTT. It codes for CASSQDRAGGGDTQYF.

The V call is TRBV30, the J call TRBJ1-1, with 10 nucleotides matching TRBD1. This CDR3 has 13 amino acids. Germline V gives CDR1 GTSNPN, CDR2 SVGIG (reference sequence). Germline trimming cut 2 bases from V and 4 bases from J; bases unmatched to any gene: 1. CDR3 coding DNA: TGTGCCTGGAGTAGGACAGGGGGCACTGAAGCTTTCTTT. It translates to CAWSRTGGTEAFF.

This clone has only a few counts. The chain employs TRBV2 and TRBJ1-5, with 9 bases lining up with TRBD1. CDR3 length: 13 amino acids. The germline gives CDR1 SNHLY, CDR2 FYNNEI. V lost 7 bases to trimming and J lost 5 bases; unmatched junction nucleotides: 3. The CDR3 sequence is CASTDRGDQPQHF. CDR3 in DNA: TGTGCCAGCACGGACAGGGGCGATCAGCCCCAGCATTTT.

The chain recombines TRBV10-3 with TRBJ2-5, with D tentatively TRBD2 (5 bases). CDR3 size: 13 residues. Looked up from germline, CDR1 is ENHRY and CDR2 is SYGVKD. The germline V and J ends were trimmed by 4 bases and 2 bases, with 8 bases remaining between them. CDR3 loop: CAISGTEQETQYF. The CDR3 bases are TGTGCCATCAGTGGGACTGAACAAGAGACCCAGTACTTC.

The V call is TRBV27, the J call TRBJ2-3, with 9 bases fitting TRBD1. V lost 2 bases, J lost 3 bases, and 9 bases stayed unmatched. The CDR3 runs to 17 residues. The V gene's germline CDR1 is MNHEY and CDR2 SMNVEV (reference sequence). The CDR3, as DNA: TGTGCCAGCAGTTTACAAGCGGGACAGGGACGGACAGATACGCAGTATTTT. This gives the protein CASSLQAGQGRTDTQYF.

This clone appeared once. This chain connects TRBV7-8 to TRBJ2-7, with TRBD1 matching over 9 bases. The CDR3 runs 16 residues. Trimming at V came to 7 bases and at J to 2 bases, leaving 12 bases not matched to a gene. Per germline, CDR1 SGHVS and CDR2 FQNEAQ. CDR3 DNA: TGTGCCAGCATCCCTGGGGACAGGGATTATGCCTACGAGCAGTACTTC. Protein product: CASIPGDRDYAYEQYF.

The rearrangement links TRBV27 to TRBJ2-1, with D perhaps matching TRBD2 (5 bases). Germline assignment: CDR1 MNHEY and CDR2 SMNVEV (reference sequence). The V end lost 2 bases, the J end lost 0 bases, and 17 bases lay between the germline ends. This CDR3 has 18 residues. The CDR3 is CASSLERFGISSYNEQFF. The DNA of the CDR3 is TGTGCCAGCAGTTTAGAGAGGTTCGGGATTAGCTCCTACAATGAGCAGTTCTTC.

The chain joins TRBV4-1 to TRBJ1-2, with D perhaps TRBD1 (5 bases). The CDR3 consists of 15 residues. Trimming shortened V by 0 bases and J by 3 bases, and 11 bases separated the two germline ends. Germline V gives CDR1 MGHRA, CDR2 YSYEKL. The CDR3 reads CASSQDSTEHYGYTF. CDR3 nucleotides: TGCGCCAGCAGCCAAGATTCGACAGAACACTATGGCTACACCTTC.

V is TRBV5-1 and J is TRBJ1-1; TRBD1 agrees at 7 bases. Germline CDR1 reads SGHRS; CDR2 reads YFSETQ. CDR3 length equals 16 residues. V lost 0 bases and J lost 2; bases outside the gene matches: 7. The CDR3 region is CASSLGDRAGNTEAFF. The CDR3 DNA sequence: TGCGCCAGCAGCTTGGGCGACAGGGCGGGAAACACTGAAGCTTTCTTT.

This sequence joins TRBV28 and TRBJ2-5; D is perhaps TRBD1 (6 bases). The CDR3 consists of 13 residues. V was cut by 3 bases and J by 7 bases, with 12 bases left in between. Germline V gene sequence: CDR1 MDHEN, CDR2 SYDVKM. For the CDR3, the DNA is TGTGCCAGCAGTTTTTGGTCAGGGGCGACCCAGTACTTC. It yields the protein CASSFWSGATQYF.

This chain connects TRBV5-6 to TRBJ2-7; maybe TRBD1 (6 bases). Germline V gene lookup returns CDR1 SGHDT and CDR2 YYEEEE. This CDR3 comprises 14 residues. V dropped 1 base and J dropped 2 bases, with 10 bases sitting between them. DNA for the CDR3: TGTGCCAGCAGCTTGCCAGGGGAAGCCTACGAGCAGTACTTC. This codes for CASSLPGEAYEQYF.

This chain connects TRBV27 to TRBJ2-2; a possible D gene is TRBD1 (6 bases). The germline V gene encodes CDR1 MNHEY and CDR2 SMNVEV (reference sequence). The V end was cut by 6 bases, the J end by 9 bases, with 14 bases between. The CDR3 is made up of 13 amino acids. CDR3: CASRAMDSWELFF. The CDR3 nucleotides are TGTGCCAGCAGGGCGATGGACAGCTGGGAGCTGTTTTTT.

The chain has TRBV11-2 and TRBJ2-1; 7 bases map to TRBD2. V dropped 1 base and J dropped 15; count of bases not matched to a gene: 3. CDR1 and CDR2 from the germline V gene are SGHAT and FQNNGV. The CDR3 sequence is 11 residues long. The chain's CDR3 is CASSLGGSRFF. CDR3 bases: TGTGCCAGCAGCTTAGGCGGGAGTAGGTTCTTC.

V gene TRBV4-3 combines with J gene TRBJ2-6; possible D gene TRBD1, 5 bases. Germline V gene data show CDR1 as LGHNA and CDR2 as YSLEER. Trimming shortened V by 0 bases and J by 0 bases, and 9 bases separated the two germline ends. The CDR3 has 17 amino acids. For the CDR3, the DNA is TGCGCCAGCAGCCAAGAAGGGGCCTTCTCTGGGGCCAACGTCCTGACTTTC. It encodes CASSQEGAFSGANVLTF.

The gene calls are TRBV27 and TRBJ2-6, with D possibly TRBD2 on 5 matching bases. The CDR3 loop spans 14 amino acids. The germline V gene has CDR1 MNHEY and CDR2 SMNVEV (reference sequence). V was trimmed by 4 bases and J by 4 bases, leaving 8 bases between them. This CDR3 reads CASSYGVGANVLTF. The CDR3, as DNA: TGTGCCAGCAGTTACGGGGTGGGGGCCAACGTCCTGACTTTC.

The chain uses TRBV28 and TRBJ2-7; tentative D call: TRBD2 (6 bases). Trimming removed 8 bases from V and 4 bases from J, with 6 bases in between. Germline values: CDR1 MDHEN, CDR2 SYDVKM. The CDR3 is 10 amino acids. CDR3 DNA: TGTGCCAGCGGGGGGTACGAGCAGTACTTC. Its protein product is CASGGYEQYF.

The rearrangement links TRBV6-5 to TRBJ1-2, with 8 bases lining up with TRBD1. The germline V gene has CDR1 MNHEY and CDR2 SVGAGI. Trimming cost V 2 bases and J 4 bases; bases outside gene matches: 6. The CDR3 sequence is 15 residues long. CDR3 loop: CASSYGQGSGYGYTF. CDR3 nucleotide sequence: TGTGCCAGCAGTTACGGACAGGGATCGGGCTATGGCTACACCTTC.

The chain is built from TRBV10-3 and TRBJ2-1; TRBD2 agrees at 9 bases. J lost 9 bases, V lost 3 bases, and 12 bases had no gene match. Germline values: CDR1 ENHRY, CDR2 SYGVKD. The CDR3 is 16 amino acids. The CDR3 nucleotides are TGTGCCATCAGTGAACACGGGGCGCAGCGGGAGGTTGAGCAGTTCTTC. It codes for CAISEHGAQREVEQFF.